The clone carrying this TCR beta chain has a count of ten or more. This sample is part of a study of T cells in Graves' hyperthyroidism and ophthalmopathy. The CDR3 spans 14 residues. Germline loops: CDR1 SNHLY, CDR2 FYNNEI. Trimming removed 3 bases at V and 6 bases at J, with 15 bases between. TCR beta CDR3 regions were amplified from RNA. The HTBI primer set drove a first-round RT-PCR of the TCR CDR3. TCRdb called the multiplex PCR reads again in MiXCR, with one record for every CDR3 protein. This repertoire shows fewer than 250,000 distinct CDR3 sequences, about a sixth found once; its top ten account for approximately 30%.

The sequenced material came from blood. The TCR sequence derives from a woman aged 18-35 years with Graves' ophthalmopathy. The rearrangement links TRBV2 to TRBJ2-7; D is unresolved. The CDR3 DNA reads TGTGCCAGCAGTGATCAGATCCCTCTAGGCGAGCAGTACTTC. This sequence encodes CASSDQIPLGEQYF.